These 32 T cell receptor beta chains came from one sample sequenced in a study of T cell changes during pregnancy in multiple sclerosis. The data were produced by immunoSEQ multiplex PCR, yet TCRdb's version contains in-frame clones alone and is incomplete. The table lists tens of thousands of clones, 91% of them singletons. The specimen was peripheral blood, collected after pregnancy. The receptors were gathered from a female donor in good health, enrolled as a control in a pregnancy study.

The CDR3 region has the DNA TGTGCCAGCAGTGGATCAGGGGTTGCAAACTATGGCTACACCTTC. Its translation: CASSGSGVANYGYTF. This chain uses TRBV2 with TRBJ1-2; the D gene is possibly TRBD1 (6 bases). Trimming took off 4 bases at V and 2 bases at J, with 14 bases between the two ends. In germline, CDR1 is SNHLY, CDR2 FYNNEI. The CDR3 is 15 residues long.

V is TRBV5-1 and J is TRBJ2-3, with TRBD2 identical over 9 bases. J was trimmed by 1 base and V by 0 bases; bases with no gene match: 3. There are 16 residues in the CDR3. The germline V gene has CDR1 SGHRS and CDR2 YFSETQ. CDR3 residues: CASSLVPSGGTDTQYF. Written as DNA, the CDR3 is TGCGCCAGCAGCTTGGTGCCTAGCGGGGGCACAGATACGCAGTATTTT.

The chain joins TRBV7-2 to TRBJ2-7; D may be TRBD1 (6 bases). This CDR3 has 16 amino acids. Germline values: CDR1 SGHTA, CDR2 FQGNSA. The V end lost 2 bases, the J end lost 2 bases, and 16 bases lay between the germline ends. This chain's CDR3 is CASSLPLEQGPYEQYF. The CDR3 DNA is TGTGCCAGCAGCTTACCCCTAGAGCAGGGGCCCTACGAGCAGTACTTC.

The chain joins TRBV5-6 to TRBJ2-7; TRBD1 agrees at 8 bases. The CDR3 is made up of 14 amino acids. Per germline, CDR1 SGHDT and CDR2 YYEEEE. The J segment lost 3 bases and the V segment lost 4 bases, leaving 6 bases of the junction unmatched. In DNA form, the CDR3 reads TGTGCCAGCAGCATAGGACAGGGCAACTACGAGCAGTACTTC. It codes for CASSIGQGNYEQYF.

The chain joins TRBV11-3 to TRBJ2-5; TRBD2 might be the D (5 bases). The CDR3 sequence is 14 residues long. Looked up from germline, CDR1 is SGHNT and CDR2 is YENEEA. Trimming stripped 4 bases from V and 5 bases from J, with 14 bases between. The CDR3: CASSSRSAGETQYF. The CDR3 bases are TGTGCCAGCAGCTCCCGATCTGCGGGTGAGACCCAGTACTTC. Full variable domain (outside the CDR3, taken from reference TRBV11-3 and TRBJ2-5): EAGVVQSPRYKIIEKKQPVAFWCNPISGHNTLYWYLQNLGQGPELLIRYENEEAVDDSQLPKDRFSAERLKGVDSTLKIQPAELGDSAVYLCASSSRSAGETQYFGPGTRLLVL.

The chain couples TRBV11-2 to TRBJ2-3; D not resolved. Germline V lookup: CDR1 SGHAT, CDR2 FQNNGV. This CDR3 has 16 residues. Trimming took 3 bases from V and 0 from J, leaving 13 bases between them. The CDR3 bases are TGTGCCAGCAGCTTCCTAATCAGGATAAGCACAGATACGCAGTATTTT. The encoded protein is CASSFLIRISTDTQYF.

The chain links TRBV27 to TRBJ2-1; 10 bases map to TRBD1. The V segment lost 6 bases and the J segment 3 bases; nucleotides outside the gene matches: 5. The germline gives CDR1 MNHEY, CDR2 SMNVEV (reference sequence). The CDR3 contains 15 residues. The CDR3 loop reads CASSRWTGGYNEQFF. Written as DNA, the CDR3 is TGTGCCAGCAGCCGATGGACAGGGGGCTACAATGAGCAGTTCTTC.

The chain employs TRBV5-4 and TRBJ1-2; maybe TRBD1 (5 bases). The CDR3 has 14 amino acids. The V end lost 1 base, the J end lost 6 bases, and 13 bases lay between the germline ends. Germline loops: CDR1 SGHNT, CDR2 YYREEE (reference sequence). In DNA, the CDR3 is TGTGCCAGCAGCTTGACGCAGGGAGGGAATGGCTACACCTTC. As protein: CASSLTQGGNGYTF.

This clone was detected only a few times. The rearrangement joins TRBV6-6 to TRBJ1-1; weak D call: TRBD1 (5 bases). With 4 bases removed from V and 0 bases from J, the gap between germline ends came to 9 bases. The CDR3 consists of 14 residues. Germline assignment: CDR1 MNHNY and CDR2 SVGAGI (reference sequence). The CDR3 protein is CASSFIQVNTEAFF. CDR3 sequence (DNA): TGTGCCAGCAGTTTCATACAGGTGAACACTGAAGCTTTCTTT.

This chain joins TRBV4-3 and TRBJ2-2; tentative D call: TRBD2 (5 bases). V was clipped by 0 bases and J by 7 bases, with 12 bases between them. The germline V gene encodes CDR1 LGHNA and CDR2 YSLEER. This CDR3 comprises 15 residues. CDR3 sequence reads: CASSQDRGSSGELFF. CDR3 nucleotide sequence: TGCGCCAGCAGCCAAGATCGGGGTAGCAGCGGGGAGCTGTTTTTT.

J is TRBJ1-2 and V is TRBV6-1; D is unclear. Per the germline V gene, CDR1 is MNHNS and CDR2 is SASEGT. There are 17 residues in the CDR3. The germline V and J ends were trimmed by 4 bases and 5 bases, with 23 bases remaining between them. The DNA for the CDR3 is TGTGCCAGCAGTGGCAGAGGAGAATTGGAGTTGAAGTATGGCTACACCTTC. This codes for CASSGRGELELKYGYTF.

This clone came up once. This sequence joins TRBV14 and TRBJ2-5, with D maybe TRBD2 (7 bases). Between the trimmed V and J ends, which lost 2 bases and 2 bases, there was a span of 15 bases. From germline, CDR1 is SGHDN and CDR2 FVKESK. The CDR3 totals 16 residues. The CDR3 loop is CASSQRGGRQQETQYF. The CDR3 DNA is TGTGCCAGCAGCCAAAGGGGGGGGAGGCAGCAAGAGACCCAGTACTTC.

CDR3 protein: CAWSVGRGTYNSPLHF. The CDR3 coding sequence is TGTGCCTGGAGTGTTGGGAGAGGGACCTATAATTCACCCCTCCACTTT. The V and J genes are TRBV30 and TRBJ1-6; D is unresolved. Germline V CDR1 and CDR2: GTSNPN, SVGIG (reference sequence). Trimming removed 0 bases from V and 2 bases from J, with 11 bases in between. This CDR3 region has 16 residues. Full variable domain (remainder filled in from reference TRBV30 and TRBJ1-6): SQTIHQWPATLVQPVGSPLSLECTVEGTSNPNLYWYRQAAGRGLQLLFYSVGIGQISSEVPQNLSASRPQDRQFILSSKKLLLSDSGFYLCAWSVGRGTYNSPLHFGNGTRLTVT.

The gene calls are TRBV5-6 and TRBJ1-1; D not certain. Germline V lookup: CDR1 SGHDT, CDR2 YYEEEE. The CDR3 is 12 residues long. Between the trimmed V and J ends, which lost 3 bases and 5 bases, there was a span of 8 bases. DNA of the CDR3: TGTGCCAGCAGCTGGGAGGGAACTGAAGCTTTCTTT. It yields the protein CASSWEGTEAFF. Variable domain in full (rest from reference TRBV5-6 and TRBJ1-1): DAGVTQSPTHLIKTRGQQVTLRCSPKSGHDTVSWYQQALGQGPQFIFQYYEEEERQRGNFPDRFSGHQFPNYSSELNVNALLLGDSALYLCASSWEGTEAFFGQGTRLTVV.

V gene TRBV5-8 combines with J gene TRBJ2-1, with 8 bases identical to TRBD2. The CDR3 totals 19 residues. The germline V gene encodes CDR1 SGHTS and CDR2 YDEGEE. The V and J ends lost 4 bases and 7 bases, in that order; junction bases with no gene match: 22. The CDR3 DNA reads TGTGCCAGCAGCCCAACTCGCGGGGGGCCCTTGCGTAATCGGAATGAGCAGTTCTTC. This gives the protein CASSPTRGGPLRNRNEQFF.

The chain recombines TRBV18 with TRBJ1-5; the match to TRBD1 covers 7 bases. Germline assignment: CDR1 KGHSH and CDR2 LQKENI. V trimming: 3 bases; J trimming: 6 bases; junction bases outside the gene matches: 11. The CDR3 is 16 amino acids. The CDR3 here is CASSPNPGGNGQPQHF. The CDR3 bases are TGTGCCAGCTCACCGAATCCAGGGGGAAACGGTCAGCCCCAGCATTTT. The full variable domain, its missing parts supplied by reference TRBV18 and TRBJ1-5, is NAGVMQNPRHLVRRRGQEARLRCSPMKGHSHVYWYRQLPEEGLKFMVYLQKENIIDESGMPKERFSAEFPKEGPSILRIQQVVRGDSAAYFCASSPNPGGNGQPQHFGDGTRLSIL.

This chain connects TRBV7-3 to TRBJ2-5; 8 nucleotides align to TRBD2. V shed 5 bases, J shed 9 bases, and the junction held 8 bases outside the gene matches. CDR1 SGHTA and CDR2 FQGTGA come from the germline V gene. The CDR3 consists of 13 residues. The CDR3 DNA reads TGTGCCAGCAGCCTTACGCCCGGGGGGGCCCAGTACTTC. It encodes CASSLTPGGAQYF.

This rearrangement joins TRBV25-1 to TRBJ2-1; 7 nucleotides agree with TRBD2. This CDR3 region has 16 residues. The trim removed 6 bases at V and 0 bases at J, leaving 8 bases unmatched. Per the germline V gene, CDR1 is MGHDK and CDR2 is SYGVNS. CDR3 sequence reads: CASSLERTSSYNEQFF. The CDR3 nucleotides read TGTGCCAGCAGCTTAGAGCGGACTAGCTCCTACAATGAGCAGTTCTTC.

The genes are TRBV4-1 and TRBJ1-1, with 9 nucleotides matching TRBD1. The J segment lost 6 bases and the V segment lost 5 bases, leaving 7 bases of the junction unmatched. Germline-derived CDR1 and CDR2 are MGHRA and YSYEKL. This CDR3 is 14 amino acids long. CDR3: CASSDRGYGAEAFF. CDR3 coding DNA: TGCGCCAGCAGCGACAGGGGGTATGGCGCTGAAGCTTTCTTT.

V usage is TRBV10-3 and J usage is TRBJ2-1, with D maybe TRBD2 (5 bases). Trimming pared 11 bases from V and 0 bases from J, leaving 8 bases between. Germline loops: CDR1 ENHRY, CDR2 SYGVKD. This CDR3 is built from 12 residues. The CDR3 here is CAVGGSYNEQFF. The DNA for the CDR3 is TGTGCCGTCGGAGGCTCCTACAATGAGCAGTTCTTC.

The chain joins TRBV10-1 to TRBJ2-7, with 8 positions matching TRBD1. Per germline, CDR1 WNHNN and CDR2 SYGVQD (reference sequence). This CDR3 has 12 residues. Trimming cost V 6 bases and J 7 bases; bases outside gene matches: 5. As DNA, the CDR3 is TGCGCCAGCAGGACTACAGGGGGAGAGCAGTACTTC. It specifies CASRTTGGEQYF.

V usage is TRBV5-1 and J usage is TRBJ2-3; TRBD2 agrees at 9 bases. CDR3 length: 16 residues. Trimming cost V 2 bases and J 2 bases; bases outside gene matches: 6. CDR1 is SGHRS and CDR2 is YFSETQ in the germline V gene. As DNA, the CDR3 is TGCGCCAGCAGCTTCGGCGCGGGGGGGGCCACAGATACGCAGTATTTT. As protein: CASSFGAGGATDTQYF.

The chain employs TRBV5-6 and TRBJ2-3, with a tentative D call TRBD1 (6 bases). This CDR3 is 14 amino acids long. Germline-derived CDR1 and CDR2 are SGHDT and YYEEEE. Trimming removed 0 bases at V and 6 bases at J, with 11 bases between. This CDR3 reads CASSLERTADTQYF. CDR3 in DNA: TGTGCCAGCAGCTTGGAGAGGACAGCGGATACGCAGTATTTT.

The chain employs TRBV5-1 and TRBJ2-7; D gene ambiguous. The germline V gene has CDR1 SGHRS and CDR2 YFSETQ. V dropped 7 bases and J dropped 2 bases, with 10 bases sitting between them. The CDR3 contains 12 residues. The CDR3 region is CASGAGPYEQYF. The CDR3 coding sequence is TGCGCCAGCGGCGCAGGCCCCTACGAGCAGTACTTC.

This sequence joins TRBV7-2 and TRBJ1-1, with a tentative D call TRBD1 (5 bases). The CDR3 spans 14 residues. V lost 5 bases to trimming and J lost 0 bases, with 10 bases between them. Germline V gene sequence: CDR1 SGHTA, CDR2 FQGNSA. For the CDR3, the DNA is TGTGCCAGCAGCCCTGACAGATTGAACACTGAAGCTTTCTTT. Translated, it gives CASSPDRLNTEAFF.

The chain has TRBV5-6 and TRBJ1-5, with 7 positions matching TRBD1. Germline values: CDR1 SGHDT, CDR2 YYEEEE. The CDR3 covers 14 residues. V trimming: 4 bases; J trimming: 9 bases; junction bases outside the gene matches: 10. The CDR3 DNA follows: TGTGCCAGCAGCCTAGGGACAGAGACGTGGCCCCAGCATTTT. Amino acids: CASSLGTETWPQHF.

The chain uses TRBV10-3 and TRBJ2-7; TRBD1 aligns across 10 bases. V was clipped by 11 bases and J by 2 bases; unmatched bases: 6. The CDR3 runs 13 residues. Per germline, CDR1 ENHRY and CDR2 SYGVKD. As DNA, the CDR3 is TGTGCCGTTACGGGACAGGGGACCTACGAGCAGTACTTC. Its protein is CAVTGQGTYEQYF.

This clone was seen a single time. The chain is built from TRBV10-3 and TRBJ2-4; 9 bases map to TRBD2. In germline, CDR1 is ENHRY, CDR2 SYGVKD. V lost 4 bases, J lost 4 bases, and 5 bases stayed unmatched. The length of the CDR3 is 15 residues. The CDR3 bases are TGTGCCATCAGTGGCGGGGGGGCTAGTAAAAACATTCAGTACTTC. This sequence encodes CAISGGGASKNIQYF.

V is TRBV7-6 and J is TRBJ2-1; 11 bases agree with TRBD1. Germline V CDR1 and CDR2: SGHVS, FNYEAQ. This CDR3 spans 16 amino acids. V lost 5 bases to trimming and J lost 9 bases; unmatched junction nucleotides: 12. CDR3 protein: CASSTGTGGQWFEQFF. CDR3 nucleotides: TGTGCCAGCAGCACTGGGACAGGGGGACAATGGTTTGAGCAGTTCTTC.

The V gene is TRBV6-5, the J gene TRBJ1-2; 7 bases are a match to TRBD1. With 6 bases clipped from V and 6 bases from J, the junction kept 4 bases outside the gene matches. The CDR3 sequence is 12 residues long. CDR1 MNHEY and CDR2 SVGAGI come from the germline V gene. The CDR3 DNA is TGTGCCAGCAGCGGCACAGGGGATGGCTACACCTTC. Protein: CASSGTGDGYTF.

This clone was detected only once. The CDR3 bases are TGTGCCAGCAGCGTAGCTGAGGGTGTACTATCACCCCTCCACTTT. It translates to CASSVAEGVLSPLHF. The chain links TRBV9 to TRBJ1-6; unclear D gene. The germline V and J ends were trimmed by 0 bases and 10 bases, with 14 bases remaining between them. CDR3 length: 15 residues. The V gene's germline CDR1 is SGDLS and CDR2 YYNGEE.

The chain couples TRBV4-1 to TRBJ2-7, with 13 bases fitting TRBD2. Looked up from germline, CDR1 is MGHRA and CDR2 is YSYEKL. The CDR3 has 15 amino acids. Trimming at V came to 2 bases and at J to 2 bases, leaving 0 bases not matched to a gene. CDR3 DNA sequence: TGCGCCAGCAGCCAAACTAGCGGGGGGGCCTACGAGCAGTACTTC. As protein: CASSQTSGGAYEQYF.